Shown below are 21 T cell receptor beta chains from a single sample sequenced in a study of blood T cell repertoires in COVID-19. Sequencing was performed with immunoSEQ multiplex PCR; in TCRdb, only in-frame clones are kept and a portion is missing. The data contain fewer than 500,000 clones, 80% to 90% of them singletons. Sequencing was carried out using PBMCs or T cells enriched from blood (not recorded which). These receptors were collected from a man aged 25 to 45 who had recovered from COVID-19.

V and J are TRBV4-1 and TRBJ1-2; D is ambiguous. Trimming took off 2 bases at V and 2 bases at J, with 9 bases between the two ends. The V gene's germline CDR1 is MGHRA and CDR2 YSYEKL. The CDR3 is 14 residues long. The CDR3 region is CASSQTRQNYGYTF. The CDR3 DNA reads as TGCGCCAGCAGCCAAACACGTCAGAACTATGGCTACACCTTC.

The rearrangement links TRBV10-2 to TRBJ1-2, with 7 bases matching TRBD1. The CDR3 extends over 13 amino acids. Looked up from germline, CDR1 is WSHSY and CDR2 is SAAADI. V gave up 3 bases and J gave up 8 bases; unmatched junction bases: 6. This chain's CDR3 is CASSDGDSYGYTF. The CDR3 DNA reads TGCGCCAGCAGTGATGGGGACAGCTACGGCTACACCTTC.

The gene calls are TRBV3-1 (or the pseudogene TRBV3-2) and TRBJ2-7; D is possibly TRBD2 (5 bases). Looked up from germline, CDR1 is LGHDT and CDR2 is YNNKEL (reference sequence). CDR3 length: 15 residues. Trimming stripped 0 bases from V and 8 bases from J, with 17 bases between. The CDR3 nucleotides are TGTGCCAGCAGCCAAGATATAAGGCCGGAGGAAAAGCAGTACTTC. It yields the protein CASSQDIRPEEKQYF.

The chain carries TRBV24-1 and TRBJ1-5; D unclear. The CDR3 covers 13 residues. Germline-derived CDR1 and CDR2 are KGHDR and SFDVKD. V lost 3 bases to trimming and J lost 7 bases, with 9 bases between them. Here the CDR3 DNA reads TGTGCCACCAGTGATGGTCCGCGGCAGCCCCAGCATTTT. This gives the protein CATSDGPRQPQHF.

The J gene is TRBJ2-6, the V gene TRBV5-6, with D maybe TRBD2 (5 bases). The V end lost 7 bases, the J end lost 0 bases, and 8 bases lay between the germline ends. CDR1 SGHDT and CDR2 YYEEEE come from the germline V gene. The CDR3 is 14 amino acids. The CDR3 region is CASGGYSGANVLTF. The CDR3, as DNA: TGTGCCAGCGGAGGTTACTCTGGGGCCAACGTCCTGACTTTC.

This chain uses TRBV12-3 or TRBV12-4 with TRBJ1-5; D unresolved. The CDR3 has 13 amino acids. V lost 5 bases to trimming and J lost 7 bases, with 12 bases between them. The CDR3 sequence is CASSVGRPQPQHF. In nucleotides, the CDR3 is TGTGCCAGCAGTGTAGGGAGGCCCCAGCCCCAGCATTTT.

The genes are TRBV7-2 and TRBJ2-3; maybe TRBD2 (6 bases). Germline CDR1 SGHTA, CDR2 FQGNSA. V lost 5 bases and J 4 bases, leaving 13 bases between the germline ends. There are 14 residues in the CDR3. CDR3 sequence reads: CASSPSRGPDTQYF. As DNA, the CDR3 is TGTGCCAGCAGCCCGTCGCGGGGTCCAGATACGCAGTATTTT.

The chain employs TRBV5-4 and TRBJ1-4; the match to TRBD1 covers 7 bases. After removal of 1 base from V and 9 bases from J, the junction contained 9 bases not matched to a gene. This CDR3 spans 15 amino acids. Germline-derived CDR1 and CDR2 are SGHNT and YYREEE (reference sequence). The CDR3 spells CASSLLGTEEKKLFF. The CDR3, as DNA: TGTGCCAGCAGCTTGTTGGGGACAGAGGAGAAAAAACTGTTTTTT.

The chain is built from TRBV7-3 and TRBJ2-6; maybe TRBD2 (5 bases). CDR1 SGHTA and CDR2 FQGTGA come from the germline V gene. Trimming took off 2 bases at V and 0 bases at J, with 8 bases between the two ends. The CDR3 spans 16 residues. The CDR3 is CASSLLGSSGANVLTF. For the CDR3, the DNA is TGTGCCAGCAGCTTACTGGGGAGCTCTGGGGCCAACGTCCTGACTTTC.

The chain recombines TRBV28 with TRBJ2-2, with D possibly TRBD1 on 5 matching bases. The CDR3 runs to 16 residues. Germline CDR1 is MDHEN and CDR2 is SYDVKM. Trimming left V 3 bases short and J 0 bases short, with 11 bases between. In DNA, the CDR3 is TGTGCCAGCAGTTTGTTGGGGCAGACGAACACCGGGGAGCTGTTTTTT. Translation: CASSLLGQTNTGELFF.

The chain employs TRBV3-1 (or the pseudogene TRBV3-2) and TRBJ1-2; D uncertain. Germline CDR1 reads LGHDT; CDR2 reads YNNKEL (reference sequence). The CDR3 has 13 residues. V lost 3 bases, J lost 6 bases, and 11 bases lay in between. CDR3 bases: TGTGCCAGCAGCCAGGGAGCTAGGGATGGCTACACCTTC. Protein sequence: CASSQGARDGYTF.

The chain combines TRBV5-1 with TRBJ2-1, with TRBD1 identical over 12 bases. The CDR3 totals 15 residues. J lost 9 bases, V lost 4 bases, and 8 bases had no gene match. Germline V gene sequence: CDR1 SGHRS, CDR2 YFSETQ. The chain's CDR3 is CASSPKGTGGSEQFF. The CDR3, as DNA: TGCGCCAGCAGCCCTAAAGGGACAGGGGGCTCTGAGCAGTTCTTC.

In nucleotides, the CDR3 is TGCGCCAGCAGCTTCGAGGCCCCCTGGAGCATTCAGTACTTC. Its translation is CASSFEAPWSIQYF. The chain combines TRBV5-1 with TRBJ2-4, with D hard to call. Trimming removed 2 bases at V and 9 bases at J, with 15 bases between. Germline V gene lookup returns CDR1 SGHRS and CDR2 YFSETQ. The CDR3 length is 14 residues.

The V call is TRBV27, the J call TRBJ1-1; D unresolved. The CDR3 has 17 amino acids. V lost 1 base to trimming and J lost 1 base, with 16 bases between them. CDR1 and CDR2 (germline): MNHEY, SMNVEV (reference sequence). The CDR3 DNA reads as TGTGCCAGCAGTTTATTCCCCGTGGGAGGCGAGAACACTGAAGCTTTCTTT. Its protein product is CASSLFPVGGENTEAFF.

The chain employs TRBV7-8 and TRBJ1-3; D is possibly TRBD1 (6 bases). This CDR3 is built from 15 residues. Trimming took 3 bases from V and 4 from J, leaving 13 bases between them. In germline, CDR1 is SGHVS, CDR2 FQNEAQ. The CDR3 protein is CASSFTGKRGNTIYF. The CDR3 bases are TGTGCCAGCAGCTTTACAGGGAAGCGCGGAAACACCATATATTTT.

The genes are TRBV5-5 and TRBJ1-4; 8 bases align to TRBD1. V shed 7 bases and J 6 bases; nucleotides not matched to a gene: 11. The germline gives CDR1 SGHKS, CDR2 YYEKEE (reference sequence). This CDR3 contains 15 residues. This chain's CDR3 is CASGETGQGDEKLFF. The CDR3 nucleotides are TGTGCCAGCGGCGAGACCGGACAGGGTGATGAAAAACTGTTTTTT. Full variable domain (remainder filled in from reference TRBV5-5 and TRBJ1-4): DAGVTQSPTHLIKTRGQQVTLRCSPISGHKSVSWYQQVLGQGPQFIFQYYEKEERGRGNFPDRFSARQFPNYSSELNVNALLLGDSALYLCASGETGQGDEKLFFGSGTQLSVL.

The J gene is TRBJ2-2, the V gene TRBV7-9; 11 bases agree with TRBD2. The trim removed 5 bases at V and 7 bases at J, leaving 9 bases unmatched. The CDR3 extends over 16 amino acids. The germline V gene has CDR1 SEHNR and CDR2 FQNEAQ (reference sequence). As DNA, the CDR3 is TGTGCCAGCAGCCCCCAACTAGCGGGAGAGGGCGGGGAGCTGTTTTTT. Encoded protein: CASSPQLAGEGGELFF.

This clone was observed once. The chain links TRBV28 to TRBJ1-5; D unresolved. V lost 2 bases and J lost 2, with 13 bases in between. CDR3 length: 16 residues. CDR1 is MDHEN and CDR2 is SYDVKM in the germline V gene. The CDR3 region is CASSLPGKDGNQPQHF. In DNA, the CDR3 is TGTGCCAGCAGTTTACCCGGGAAGGACGGCAATCAGCCCCAGCATTTT.

This chain links TRBV7-9 with TRBJ1-4; 7 bases align to TRBD1. There are 16 residues in the CDR3. Germline lookup yields CDR1 SEHNR and CDR2 FQNEAQ (reference sequence). Losses at the gene ends were 5 bases for V and 4 bases for J; bases not matched to a gene: 10. The DNA of the CDR3 is TGTGCCAGCAGCACAGCCGGGACAGCGATTAATGAAAAACTGTTTTTT. It is translated as CASSTAGTAINEKLFF. Drawing the rest from reference TRBV7-9 and TRBJ1-4, the complete variable domain is DTGVSQNPRHKITKRGQNVTFRCDPISEHNRLYWYRQTLGQGPEFLTYFQNEAQLEKSRLLSDRFSAERPKGSFSTLEIQRTEQGDSAMYLCASSTAGTAINEKLFFGSGTQLSVL.

The chain employs TRBV6-5 and TRBJ1-1; maybe TRBD1 (6 bases). CDR1 is MNHEY, CDR2 SVGAGI, per germline. Trimming shortened V by 7 bases and J by 1 base, and 10 bases separated the two germline ends. This CDR3 comprises 13 residues. The CDR3 sequence: CASKRQENTEAFF. In nucleotides, the CDR3 is TGTGCCAGCAAGAGACAGGAGAACACTGAAGCTTTCTTT.

The chain combines TRBV6-5 with TRBJ1-4; TRBD1 aligns across 7 bases. This CDR3 is built from 15 residues. CDR1 is MNHEY, CDR2 SVGAGI, per germline. The V and J ends lost 2 bases and 2 bases, in that order; junction bases with no gene match: 2. Here the CDR3 reads CASSYRGLTNEKLFF. In DNA, the CDR3 is TGTGCCAGCAGTTACAGGGGGCTCACTAATGAAAAACTGTTTTTT.